Sequencing of this T cell receptor beta chain was carried out in a study of blood T cell repertoires in COVID-19. In the study overall: Samples taken during acute and convalescent COVID-19 were collected in the United States, Italy and Spain. Sources were T cells, B-cell-depleted T cells, or PBMCs; the material itself was cDNA or gDNA.

Data came from immunoSEQ multiplex PCR; TCRdb stores just in-frame clones and leaves some out. Found here are approximately 33,000 clones, 88% of them singletons; the top ten hold roughly 7.7%. Patients from Seattle were sampled longitudinally, starting during active infection. This receptor was taken from a man between 60 and 70 years old with COVID-19, enrolled during active disease. What was sequenced was peripheral blood.

The CDR3 loop is CASSRGGTQYF. CDR3 DNA: TGTGCCAGCAGCAGAGGGGGGACCCAGTACTTC. The chain recombines TRBV12-3 or TRBV12-4 with TRBJ2-5, with D possibly being TRBD1 (6 bases). Deletions cut 6 bases from V and 7 bases from J, with 9 bases between. The CDR3 covers 11 residues.